This T cell receptor beta chain was sequenced for a study of blood T cell repertoires in COVID-19. Study-level background: Samples representing acute and convalescent COVID-19 were sourced from the United States, Italy and Spain. In each case, the material was cDNA or gDNA derived from T cells, B-cell-depleted T cells, or PBMCs.

This clone was counted once. Original processing methods: Estimated nucleated cell counts came from reference gene primer amplification. Method: immunoSEQ multiplex PCR; TCRdb's copy keeps in-frame clones and lacks some. V and J calls and clone size are copied from that table; D and trimming were computed from the DNA. The data contain approximately 97,000 clones, 85% of them singletons. Germline CDR1 and CDR2: LNHDA and SQIVND (reference sequence). The CDR3 length is 14 residues. Trimming cost V 6 bases and J 5 bases, with 11 bases left between them. This receptor was identified in a man at least 80 years old with acute or convalescent COVID-19. Sequenced sample: peripheral blood. V and J are TRBV19 and TRBJ1-6, with D perhaps TRBD1 (5 bases). As DNA, the CDR3 is TGTGCCAGTAGGCCGGGGACTGATAATTCACCCCTCCACTTT. Protein product: CASRPGTDNSPLHF. The full variable domain, its missing parts supplied by reference TRBV19 and TRBJ1-6, is DGGITQSPKYLFRKEGQNVTLSCEQNLNHDAMYWYRQDPGQGLRLIYYSQIVNDFQKGDIAEGYSVSREKKESFPLTVTSAQKNPTAFYLCASRPGTDNSPLHFGNGTRLTVT.